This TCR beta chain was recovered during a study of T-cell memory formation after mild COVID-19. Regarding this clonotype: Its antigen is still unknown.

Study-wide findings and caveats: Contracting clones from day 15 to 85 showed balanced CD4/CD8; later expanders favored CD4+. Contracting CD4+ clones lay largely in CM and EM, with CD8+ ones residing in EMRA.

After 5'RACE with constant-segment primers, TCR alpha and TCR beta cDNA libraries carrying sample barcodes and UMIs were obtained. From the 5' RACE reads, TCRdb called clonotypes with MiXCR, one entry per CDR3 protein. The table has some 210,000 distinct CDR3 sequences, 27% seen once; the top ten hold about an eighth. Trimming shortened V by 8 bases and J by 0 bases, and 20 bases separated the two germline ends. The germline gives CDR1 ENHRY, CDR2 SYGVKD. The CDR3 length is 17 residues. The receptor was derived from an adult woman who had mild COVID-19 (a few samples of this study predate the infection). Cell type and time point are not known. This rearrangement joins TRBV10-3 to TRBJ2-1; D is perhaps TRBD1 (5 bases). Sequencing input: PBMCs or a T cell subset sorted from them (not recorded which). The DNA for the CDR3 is TGTGCCATCTCTAAGGGGTCCTTCCCGGGCTCCTACAATGAGCAGTTCTTC. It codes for CAISKGSFPGSYNEQFF.